These 20 T cell receptor beta chains were sequenced from one sample in a study of blood T cells in healthy people across ages. Combining a sample-barcoded 5' primer with a J-beta primer mix, a second PCR ran for roughly 7 to 12 cycles. Each CDR3 protein is one row after TCRdb ran MiXCR on the 5' RACE reads. This sample has roughly 900,000 distinct CDR3 sequences, with about 28% found just once. Sequencing input: blood. Receptors originate from a woman aged 80 or over in good health.

This clonotype was seen a handful of times. The CDR3 spells CSAREDRVNTEAFF. The CDR3, as DNA: TGCAGTGCTAGAGAAGACAGAGTGAACACTGAAGCTTTCTTT. The rearrangement links TRBV20-1 to TRBJ1-1, with a tentative D call TRBD1 (5 bases). Germline lookup yields CDR1 DFQATT and CDR2 SNEGSKA (reference sequence). V dropped 0 bases and J dropped 0 bases, with 8 bases sitting between them. This CDR3 contains 14 residues.

In this sample, this clonotype turned up a few times. This chain uses TRBV2 with TRBJ1-5, with no clear D. The V end was cut by 7 bases, the J end by 5 bases, with 18 bases between. Germline lookup yields CDR1 SNHLY and CDR2 FYNNEI. The CDR3 runs 15 residues. The CDR3 nucleotides read TGTGCCAGCACCCTCCTAACGGGAGTAGATCAGCCCCAGCATTTT. Translation gives CASTLLTGVDQPQHF.

V usage is TRBV6-5 and J usage is TRBJ2-1; TRBD2 matches at 14 bases. V shed 1 base and J 10 bases; nucleotides not matched to a gene: 6. The CDR3 loop spans 16 amino acids. Looked up from germline, CDR1 is MNHEY and CDR2 is SVGAGI. CDR3 amino acids: CASSYLTSGGAREQFF. Here the CDR3 DNA reads TGTGCCAGCAGTTACTTGACTAGCGGGGGGGCAAGGGAGCAGTTCTTC.

This clonotype was recorded at least ten times. The chain joins TRBV7-2 to TRBJ1-2; perhaps TRBD1 as D (5 bases). V dropped 1 base and J dropped 3 bases, with 12 bases sitting between them. The CDR3 has 15 residues. Germline CDR1 reads SGHTA; CDR2 reads FQGNSA. The CDR3 protein is CASSLGAGMDYGYTF. Here the CDR3 DNA reads TGTGCCAGCAGCTTAGGAGCAGGGATGGACTATGGCTACACCTTC.

The chain employs TRBV20-1 and TRBJ1-5; 8 positions agree with TRBD1. CDR3 length equals 14 residues. The J segment lost 2 bases and the V segment lost 1 base, leaving 1 base of the junction unmatched. Germline V lookup: CDR1 DFQATT, CDR2 SNEGSKA (reference sequence). CDR3 bases: TGCAGTGCTAGAGCGACAGGGGGCAATCAGCCCCAGCATTTT. Its protein is CSARATGGNQPQHF.

The V call is TRBV15, the J call TRBJ2-1; the D gene is possibly TRBD1 (6 bases). The germline V gene has CDR1 LNHNV and CDR2 YYDKDF (reference sequence). The CDR3 contains 15 residues. V was cut by 1 base and J by 5 bases, with 12 bases left in between. CDR3 sequence: CATSRGQDWDNEQFF. DNA for the CDR3: TGTGCCACCAGCAGAGGACAGGATTGGGACAATGAGCAGTTCTTC. The whole variable domain, remainder taken from reference TRBV15 and TRBJ2-1, is DAMVIQNPRYQVTQFGKPVTLSCSQTLNHNVMYWYQQKSSQAPKLLFHYYDKDFNNEADTPDNFQSRRPNTSFCFLDIRSPGLGDTAMYLCATSRGQDWDNEQFFGPGTRLTVL.

V is TRBV20-1 and J is TRBJ2-7; 8 bases match TRBD1. The length of the CDR3 is 13 residues. Unmatched junction bases numbered 4, after V lost 3 bases and J lost 3 bases. Germline assignment: CDR1 DFQATT and CDR2 SNEGSKA (reference sequence). CDR3 loop: CSASSGGDYEQYF. DNA of the CDR3: TGCAGTGCTAGCTCAGGGGGCGACTACGAGCAGTACTTC.

This clonotype was counted at least ten times. The genes are TRBV20-1 and TRBJ2-3; perhaps TRBD2 as D (5 bases). The CDR3 is made up of 16 amino acids. V shed 1 base and J shed 4 bases, with 18 bases lying between them. In germline, CDR1 is DFQATT, CDR2 SNEGSKA (reference sequence). CDR3 in DNA: TGCAGTGCTAGAGGGTCCACTAGGGTTGTAGCAGATACGCAGTATTTT. It translates to CSARGSTRVVADTQYF.

A single count supports this clonotype. The chain uses TRBV4-1 and TRBJ2-3; 7 bases map to TRBD1. The CDR3 spans 16 residues. Trimming cost V 0 bases and J 1 base; bases outside gene matches: 4. CDR1 and CDR2 from the germline V gene are MGHRA and YSYEKL. In nucleotides, the CDR3 is TGCGCCAGCAGCCAAGAGGCGCAGGGGGGCACAGATACGCAGTATTTT. Protein: CASSQEAQGGTDTQYF.

This clonotype turned up a few times. The chain employs TRBV7-2 and TRBJ2-1; D uncertain. Germline V gene data show CDR1 as SGHTA and CDR2 as FQGNSA. Trimming removed 3 bases at V and 10 bases at J, with 13 bases between. CDR3 length equals 13 residues. The CDR3 DNA sequence: TGTGCCAGCAGCTTTGAACCCAGCCGGGAGCAGTTCTTC. It is translated as CASSFEPSREQFF.

The J gene is TRBJ2-3, the V gene TRBV5-6; no clear D. The CDR3 consists of 17 residues. V lost 0 bases to trimming and J lost 0 bases, with 14 bases between them. Germline V CDR1 and CDR2: SGHDT, YYEEEE. The CDR3 protein is CASSLALTATSTDTQYF. The DNA of the CDR3 is TGTGCCAGCAGCTTGGCCCTGACGGCTACTAGCACAGATACGCAGTATTTT.

There are many counts of this clonotype. V is TRBV12-3 or TRBV12-4 and J is TRBJ1-2, with 10 bases aligning to TRBD1. The CDR3 extends over 14 amino acids. With 6 bases clipped from V and 8 bases from J, the junction kept 9 bases outside the gene matches. CDR3 DNA sequence: TGTGCCAGCAGGACCTCCGGGACAGGGGTAGGCTACACCTTC. As protein: CASRTSGTGVGYTF.

This clonotype has only one observation. The chain employs TRBV15 and TRBJ1-1; D may be TRBD1 (5 bases). This CDR3 comprises 13 residues. V was shortened by 8 bases and J by 0 bases, with 10 bases between the two germline ends. Per the germline V gene, CDR1 is LNHNV and CDR2 is YYDKDF (reference sequence). CDR3 DNA sequence: TGTGCCACCGGGGCAGTCATGAACACTGAAGCTTTCTTT. It is translated as CATGAVMNTEAFF.

The rearrangement links TRBV20-1 to TRBJ1-1; 9 nucleotides agree with TRBD1. The trim removed 3 bases at V and 4 bases at J, leaving 9 bases unmatched. The CDR3 is 15 amino acids. Germline V lookup: CDR1 DFQATT, CDR2 SNEGSKA (reference sequence). In nucleotides, the CDR3 is TGCAGTGCTAGTGCCGGGACAGGGCAGGTCACTGAAGCTTTCTTT. Amino acid sequence: CSASAGTGQVTEAFF.

This chain uses TRBV21-1 with TRBJ2-7; no check of the table's D call, TRBD2, against the DNA was made. TRBV21-1 is shown as a pseudogene. The CDR3 is made up of 17 amino acids. The CDR3: CASSKDWAGGPYDEQYF. CDR3 coding DNA: TGTGCCAGCAGCAAAGACTGGGCGGGGGGACCCTACGATGAGCAGTACTTC.

This clonotype has at least ten counts. CDR3 protein: CASSPTGYYGYTF. The CDR3 coding sequence is TGTGCCAGCAGCCCAACAGGGTACTATGGCTACACCTTC. The chain has TRBV12-3 or TRBV12-4 and TRBJ1-2; weak D call: TRBD1 (6 bases). V lost 6 bases, J lost 3 bases, and 11 bases lay in between. This CDR3 region has 13 residues.

The chain has TRBV10-3 and TRBJ1-1; possible D gene TRBD1, 6 bases. The V end lost 4 bases, the J end lost 1 base, and 10 bases lay between the germline ends. CDR3 length equals 14 residues. Looked up from germline, CDR1 is ENHRY and CDR2 is SYGVKD. The CDR3 DNA is TGTGCCATCAGTGGGACAGAGGGGAACACTGAAGCTTTCTTT. It is translated as CAISGTEGNTEAFF.

A remark on this clonotype: The junction does not match germline at one end; this may be a read error. The rearrangement uses TRBV20-1 and TRBJ1-4; D gene uncertain. The length of the CDR3 is 14 residues. The germline V gene encodes CDR1 DFQATT and CDR2 SNEGSKA (reference sequence). The DNA for the CDR3 is TGCAGTGCTACCAGGCAGGCAACTAATGAAAGACTGTTTTTT. Translation: CSATRQATNERLFF.

This clonotype came up a few times. A read error may explain this, as a much larger clone is one base away. The chain links TRBV29-1 to TRBJ2-1; 10 positions agree with TRBD1. The germline V gene encodes CDR1 SQVTM and CDR2 ANQGSEA. The V gene end was trimmed by 0 bases and the J gene end by 5 bases; junction bases not matched to a gene: 7. The CDR3 is 16 amino acids. The CDR3 sequence: CSVEDWTGGSHNEQFF. CDR3 DNA: TGCAGCGTTGAAGACTGGACAGGGGGATCCCACAATGAGCAGTTCTTC.

There are a few counts of this clonotype. The chain has TRBV6-2 or TRBV6-3 and TRBJ2-3, with D tentatively TRBD1 (6 bases). The CDR3 loop spans 15 amino acids. Trimming removed 7 bases from V and 2 bases from J, with 16 bases in between. Germline V gene data show CDR1 as MNHEY and CDR2 as SVGEGT. In DNA form, the CDR3 reads TGTGCCAGCACCCCTCAGGGGTCCTCCACAGATACGCAGTATTTT. This encodes CASTPQGSSTDTQYF.